The rows below give T cell receptor beta chains drawn from one sample of a study of breast tumors, draining lymph nodes, adjacent tissues. One entry per CDR3 protein results from TCRdb running MiXCR on the multiplex PCR reads. The sample holds some 120,000 distinct CDR3 sequences, about 20% seen once. The sequenced material came from axillary lymph node tissue. The origin of the receptors is a female donor with breast cancer. Some clones in this sample may be carry-over from other donors' samples. Each CDR3 is given with its conserved first and last residue. The order of the fields is V gene, D gene, clone size, J gene, CDR3 DNA, CDR3 protein. D genes are given only for firm matches. Clone size is not always given. Where it is, it says once, few, many or a class for expanded clones.

TRBV11-2,TRBD1,many,TRBJ1-2,TGTGCCAGCAGCACCGGGACAGGGTATGGCTACACCTTC,CASSTGTGYGYTF
TRBV5-4,NA,many,TRBJ2-3,TGTGCCAGCAGCTTGGGGGACAACCTTAGCACAGATACGCAGTATTTT,CASSLGDNLSTDTQYF
TRBV10-3,NA,many,TRBJ1-6,TGTGCCATTTCAGCGGAGCCCAATTCACCCCTCCACTTT,CAISAEPNSPLHF
TRBV10-3,NA,many,TRBJ1-5,TGTGCCATCGCTTGGGAGAGCAATCAGCCCCAGCATTTT,CAIAWESNQPQHF
TRBV7-9,TRBD2,many,TRBJ2-1,TGTGCCAGCAGCTCACCTAGCGGGAGCTACAATGAGCAGTTCTTC,CASSSPSGSYNEQFF
TRBV12-3/TRBV12-4,NA,NA,TRBJ2-4,TGTGCCAGCAGTTTTGGGGGAACCAAAAACATTCAGTACTTC,CASSFGGTKNIQYF
TRBV19,TRBD1,NA,TRBJ1-5,TGTGCCAGTAGTGATCAGGGGGCTTTGGGTCAGCCCCAGCATTTT,CASSDQGALGQPQHF
TRBV13,NA,few,TRBJ2-4,TGTGCCAGCAGCTTCGGACGGCAAGCCAAAAACATTCAGTACTTC,CASSFGRQAKNIQYF
TRBV18,TRBD1,NA,TRBJ1-5,TGTGCCAGCTCAACGACAGGGGGGCAGCAGCCCCAGCATTTT,CASSTTGGQQPQHF
TRBV11-3,TRBD2,NA,TRBJ2-6,TGTGCCAGCAGCCTAGGTCGGGGGGGAAGGGGGGCCAACGTCCTGACTTTC,CASSLGRGGRGANVLTF
TRBV25-1,NA,many,TRBJ2-5,TGTGCCAGCAGTCAGGGACTCCCAGAGACCCAGTACTTC,CASSQGLPETQYF
TRBV6-5,NA,many,TRBJ1-3,TGTGCCAGCAGAACAGGACAATTAGGAAACACCATATATTTT,CASRTGQLGNTIYF
TRBV5-5,NA,many,TRBJ2-7,TGTGCCAGCAGCTTTGGAGGGGAGTCCTACGAGCAGTACTTC,CASSFGGESYEQYF
TRBV7-8,NA,many,TRBJ1-6,TGTGCCAGCAGCACCCGTTTGGGGGGCGGCTATAATTCACCCCTCCACTTT,CASSTRLGGGYNSPLHF
TRBV27,NA,many,TRBJ2-1,TGTGCCAGCAGTCTACTCGGGTCCAACAATGAGCAGTTCTTC,CASSLLGSNNEQFF
TRBV24-1,NA,NA,TRBJ2-5,TGCGCCACCAGTGGCTCAAGGATGGGCCAAGAGACCCAGTACTTC,CATSGSRMGQETQYF
TRBV6-1,NA,few,TRBJ2-1,TGTGCCAGCAGTGCCAGGGTTCCGGGGTTGAGTCTCTACAATGAGCAGTTCTTC,CASSARVPGLSLYNEQFF
TRBV7-6,TRBD2,many,TRBJ2-1,TGTGCCAGCAGCTTAAGACTAGCGGGAGGGCCCATGAATGAGCAGTTCTTC,CASSLRLAGGPMNEQFF
TRBV6-2/TRBV6-3,TRBD1,many,TRBJ1-5,TGTGCCACCCAGACCGGACAGGGAGGTCAGCCCCAGCATTTT,CATQTGQGGQPQHF
TRBV9,NA,many,TRBJ2-3,TGTGCCAGCAGCGTAGACGGGATAGACACAGATACGCAGTATTTT,CASSVDGIDTDTQYF
TRBV6-1,NA,many,TRBJ1-6,TGTGCCAGCAGTGATAACTCACCCCTCCACTTT,CASSDNSPLHF
TRBV11-2,NA,many,TRBJ1-4,TGTGCCAGCAGCTTAGATCAACGAGGGAAACTGTTTTTT,CASSLDQRGKLFF
TRBV7-9,NA,many,TRBJ1-5,TGTGCCAGCAGCTTAGGATTGGCAGGCACTCAGCCCCAGCATTTT,CASSLGLAGTQPQHF
TRBV19,NA,many,TRBJ1-2,TGTGCCAGTAGTATAGTTCCACCATATGGCTACACCTTC,CASSIVPPYGYTF
TRBV19,TRBD1,many,TRBJ2-1,TGTGCCAGTAGTATGGTGGGACAGGGTCTTGACGAGCAGTTCTTC,CASSMVGQGLDEQFF
TRBV6-4,NA,many,TRBJ2-7,TGTGCCAGCAGTGGACTCCGGGGAGCCTACGAGCAGTACTTC,CASSGLRGAYEQYF
TRBV4-1,NA,many,TRBJ1-4,TGCGCCAGCAGCCAAGGGCAGATTAATGAAAAACTGTTTTTT,CASSQGQINEKLFF
TRBV18,NA,NA,TRBJ2-5,TGTGCCAGCTCACCACTAATTACAGAGACCCAGTACTTC,CASSPLITETQYF
TRBV4-1,TRBD2,many,TRBJ2-2,TGCGCCAGCAGCCAAATTCCCGGGACTAGAGATGGCGGGGAGCTGTTTTTT,CASSQIPGTRDGGELFF
TRBV5-4,NA,many,TRBJ2-7,TGTGCCAGCAGCTCGAACTACGAGCAGTACTTC,CASSSNYEQYF
TRBV2,NA,NA,TRBJ1-4,TGTGCCAGCAGTGAAGGAGGGCTGGTCGGAAAACTGTTTTTT,CASSEGGLVGKLFF
TRBV20-1,NA,many,TRBJ1-2,TGCAGTGCTCGGATAATCTATGGCTACACCTTC,CSARIIYGYTF
TRBV3-1,TRBD2,NA,TRBJ2-5,TGTGCCAGCAGCCATGAAGTTAGCGGGAGGGCCCGGGGAAAGACCCAGTACTTC,CASSHEVSGRARGKTQYF
TRBV6-5,TRBD2,once,TRBJ2-5,TGTGCCAGCCAAGTTTACCCCCGGGTAGCGGGCGAGACCCAGTACTTC,CASQVYPRVAGETQYF
TRBV27,NA,NA,TRBJ2-1,TGTGCCGGCACAGTTTCCCTCCTGACACGCTACAATGAGCAGTTCTTC,CAGTVSLLTRYNEQFF
TRBV20-1,TRBD2,many,TRBJ2-3,TGCAGTGCTAGACCCTACCCCCGACTAGCGAGATTTACAGATACGCAGTATTTT,CSARPYPRLARFTDTQYF
TRBV12-5,NA,few,TRBJ2-1,TGTGCTAGTGGTCTCAACTTAAGGACTTCCAGTAGGCATGAGCAGTTCTTC,CASGLNLRTSSRHEQFF
TRBV15,TRBD1,many,TRBJ1-6,TGTGCCACCAGCAGGGACAGGGGTTTTAGTTCACCCCTCCACTTT,CATSRDRGFSSPLHF
TRBV7-2,NA,many,TRBJ2-3,TGTGCCAGCAGCTTAGCGCTAATAGCTATCGGGAGAGATACGCAGTATTTT,CASSLALIAIGRDTQYF
TRBV28,NA,NA,TRBJ2-7,TGTGCCAGCAGTTTTTGGAACGGGTCGGACGAGCAGTACTTC,CASSFWNGSDEQYF
TRBV20-1,NA,many,TRBJ1-2,TGCAGTGCTAGATTCCTCTCTCGGTCTAACTATGGCTACACCTTC,CSARFLSRSNYGYTF
TRBV6-2/TRBV6-3,NA,NA,TRBJ2-3,TGTGCCAGCAGCCGACATAGCGGAACTAGCACAGATACGCAGTATTTT,CASSRHSGTSTDTQYF
TRBV6-6,TRBD1,many,TRBJ2-5,TGTGCCAGCAGCTACCGCGACAGGGTTTTAGAGACCCAGTACTTC,CASSYRDRVLETQYF
TRBV19,TRBD2,many,TRBJ2-3,TGTGCCAGCCAGTCCCTCCGGGGAGGGGCGTCAGATACGCAGTATTTT,CASQSLRGGASDTQYF
TRBV11-2,NA,many,TRBJ2-7,TGTGCCAGCAGCGCCTCACTTGGGGAGCAGTACTTC,CASSASLGEQYF
TRBV6-2/TRBV6-3,NA,many,TRBJ2-7,TGTGCCAGCTTAGACCCACCAAGCTACGAGCAGTACTTC,CASLDPPSYEQYF
TRBV7-9,TRBD2,many,TRBJ2-5,TGTGCCAGCAGCTTCGGACTAGCCCAAGAGACCCAGTACTTC,CASSFGLAQETQYF
TRBV5-1,TRBD1,many,TRBJ1-2,TGCGCCAGCAGCCATGGACAGGCCACCTATGGCTACACCTTC,CASSHGQATYGYTF
TRBV5-1,NA,many,TRBJ2-1,TGCGCCAGCAGCTTGCGCAGGAACAATGAGCAGTTCTTC,CASSLRRNNEQFF